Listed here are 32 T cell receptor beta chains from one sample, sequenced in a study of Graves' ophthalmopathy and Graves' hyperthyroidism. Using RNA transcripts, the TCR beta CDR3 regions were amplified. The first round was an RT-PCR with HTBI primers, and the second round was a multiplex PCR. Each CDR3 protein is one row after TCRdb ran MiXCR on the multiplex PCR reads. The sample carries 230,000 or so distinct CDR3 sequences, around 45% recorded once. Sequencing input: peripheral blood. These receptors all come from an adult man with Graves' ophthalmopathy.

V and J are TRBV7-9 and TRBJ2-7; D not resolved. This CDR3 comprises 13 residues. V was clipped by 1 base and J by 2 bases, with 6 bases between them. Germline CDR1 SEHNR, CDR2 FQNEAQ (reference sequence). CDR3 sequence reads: CASSLVDPYEQYF. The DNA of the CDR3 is TGTGCCAGCAGCTTAGTCGATCCCTACGAGCAGTACTTC. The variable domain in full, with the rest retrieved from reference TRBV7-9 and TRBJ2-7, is DTGVSQNPRHKITKRGQNVTFRCDPISEHNRLYWYRQTLGQGPEFLTYFQNEAQLEKSRLLSDRFSAERPKGSFSTLEIQRTEQGDSAMYLCASSLVDPYEQYFGPGTRLTVT.

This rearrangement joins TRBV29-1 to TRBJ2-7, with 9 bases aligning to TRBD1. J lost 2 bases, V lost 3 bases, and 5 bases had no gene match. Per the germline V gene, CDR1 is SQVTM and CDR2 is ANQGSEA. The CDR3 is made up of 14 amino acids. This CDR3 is CSVDETGGTYEQYF. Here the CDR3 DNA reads TGCAGCGTTGACGAGACAGGGGGTACCTACGAGCAGTACTTC.

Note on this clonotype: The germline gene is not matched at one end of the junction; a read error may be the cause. The CDR3, as DNA: TGTGCCACCAGCAGAGGGTCTTCAGGGACCCCCCACTTC. Amino acids: CATSRGSSGTPHF. This chain links TRBV15 with TRBJ2-7, with D perhaps being TRBD1 or TRBD2 (5 bases each). The CDR3 is 13 amino acids. Germline values: CDR1 LNHNV, CDR2 YYDKDF (reference sequence).

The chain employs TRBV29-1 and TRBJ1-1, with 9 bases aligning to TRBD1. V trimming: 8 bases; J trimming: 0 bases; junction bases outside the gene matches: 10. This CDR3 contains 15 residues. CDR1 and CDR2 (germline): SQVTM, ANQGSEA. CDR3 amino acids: CSSGGDRVMNTEAFF. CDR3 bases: TGCAGCTCTGGGGGGGACAGGGTCATGAACACTGAAGCTTTCTTT.

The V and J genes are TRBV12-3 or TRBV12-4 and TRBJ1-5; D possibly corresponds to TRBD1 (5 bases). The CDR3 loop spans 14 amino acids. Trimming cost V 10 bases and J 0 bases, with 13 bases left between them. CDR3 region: CATGGVGSNQPQHF. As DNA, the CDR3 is TGTGCCACCGGGGGGGTCGGTAGCAATCAGCCCCAGCATTTT.

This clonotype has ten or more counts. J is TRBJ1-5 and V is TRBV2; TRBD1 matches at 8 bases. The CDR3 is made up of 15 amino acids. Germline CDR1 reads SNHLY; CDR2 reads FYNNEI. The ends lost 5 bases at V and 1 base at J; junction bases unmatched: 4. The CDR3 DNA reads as TGTGCCAGCAGTAAGGACAGGGTAAGCAATCAGCCCCAGCATTTT. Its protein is CASSKDRVSNQPQHF.

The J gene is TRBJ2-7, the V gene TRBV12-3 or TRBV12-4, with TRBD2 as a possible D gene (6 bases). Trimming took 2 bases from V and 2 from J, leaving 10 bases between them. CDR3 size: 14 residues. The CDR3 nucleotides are TGTGCCAGCAGTTTATCTAGCGAAACCTACGAGCAGTACTTC. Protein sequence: CASSLSSETYEQYF.

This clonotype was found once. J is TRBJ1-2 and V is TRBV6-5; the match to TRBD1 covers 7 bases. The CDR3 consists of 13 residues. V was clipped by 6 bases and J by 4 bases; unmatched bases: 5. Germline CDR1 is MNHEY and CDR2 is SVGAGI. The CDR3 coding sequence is TGTGCCAGCAGACAGGGGCTGGGCTATGGCTACACCTTC. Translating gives CASRQGLGYGYTF.

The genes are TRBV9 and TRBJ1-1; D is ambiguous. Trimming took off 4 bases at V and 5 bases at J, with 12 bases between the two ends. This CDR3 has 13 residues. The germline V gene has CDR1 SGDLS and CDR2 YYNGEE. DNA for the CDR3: TGTGCCAGCAGCCAAGTGAAAGGAACTGAAGCTTTCTTT. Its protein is CASSQVKGTEAFF.

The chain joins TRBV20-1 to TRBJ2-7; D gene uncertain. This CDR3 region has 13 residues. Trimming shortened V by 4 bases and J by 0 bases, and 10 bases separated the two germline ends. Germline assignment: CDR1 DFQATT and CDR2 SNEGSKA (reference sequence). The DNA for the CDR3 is TGCAGTGCTACCCGACCGAGCTCCTACGAGCAGTACTTC. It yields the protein CSATRPSSYEQYF.

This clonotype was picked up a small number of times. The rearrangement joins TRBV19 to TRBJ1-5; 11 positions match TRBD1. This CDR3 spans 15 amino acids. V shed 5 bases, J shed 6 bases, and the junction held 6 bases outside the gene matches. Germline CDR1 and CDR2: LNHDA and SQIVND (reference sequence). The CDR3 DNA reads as TGTGCCAGTAGTGGGCGGACAGGGGGCGTTCAGCCCCAGCATTTT. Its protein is CASSGRTGGVQPQHF. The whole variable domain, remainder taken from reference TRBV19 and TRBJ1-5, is DGGITQSPKYLFRKEGQNVTLSCEQNLNHDAMYWYRQDPGQGLRLIYYSQIVNDFQKGDIAEGYSVSREKKESFPLTVTSAQKNPTAFYLCASSGRTGGVQPQHFGDGTRLSIL.

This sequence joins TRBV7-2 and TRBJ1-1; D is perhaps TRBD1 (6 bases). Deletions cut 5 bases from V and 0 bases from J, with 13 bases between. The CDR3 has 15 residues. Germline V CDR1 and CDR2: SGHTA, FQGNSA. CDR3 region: CASSPPGVMNTEAFF. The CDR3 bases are TGTGCCAGCAGCCCTCCAGGGGTCATGAACACTGAAGCTTTCTTT.

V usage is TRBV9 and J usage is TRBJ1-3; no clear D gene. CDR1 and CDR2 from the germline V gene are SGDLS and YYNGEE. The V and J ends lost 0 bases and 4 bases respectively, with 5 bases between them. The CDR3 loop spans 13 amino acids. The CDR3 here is CASSVEGGNTIYF. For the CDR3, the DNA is TGTGCCAGCAGCGTAGAAGGGGGAAACACCATATATTTT.

The CDR3 DNA reads as TGTGCCACCAGTGACCGTGGACAGGGAAACACCGGGGAGCTGTTTTTT. Translation: CATSDRGQGNTGELFF. The rearrangement joins TRBV24-1 to TRBJ2-2, with 8 nucleotides matching TRBD1. The germline V gene has CDR1 KGHDR and CDR2 SFDVKD. With 4 bases clipped from V and 2 bases from J, the junction kept 5 bases outside the gene matches. The CDR3 is 16 amino acids.

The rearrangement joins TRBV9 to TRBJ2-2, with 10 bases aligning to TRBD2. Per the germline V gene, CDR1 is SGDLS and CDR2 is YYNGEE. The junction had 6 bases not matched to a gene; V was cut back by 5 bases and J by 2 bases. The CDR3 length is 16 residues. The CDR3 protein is CASSDPSGGNTGELFF. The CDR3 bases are TGTGCCAGCAGTGATCCTAGCGGGGGCAACACCGGGGAGCTGTTTTTT.

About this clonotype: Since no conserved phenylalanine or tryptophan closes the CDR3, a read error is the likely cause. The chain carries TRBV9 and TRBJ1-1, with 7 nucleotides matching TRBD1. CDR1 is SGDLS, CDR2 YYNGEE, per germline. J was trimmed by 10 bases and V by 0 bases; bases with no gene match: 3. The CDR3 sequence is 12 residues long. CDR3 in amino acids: CASSVEGALAFL. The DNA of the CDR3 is TGTGCCAGCAGCGTAGAGGGGGCTTTAGCTTTCCTT.

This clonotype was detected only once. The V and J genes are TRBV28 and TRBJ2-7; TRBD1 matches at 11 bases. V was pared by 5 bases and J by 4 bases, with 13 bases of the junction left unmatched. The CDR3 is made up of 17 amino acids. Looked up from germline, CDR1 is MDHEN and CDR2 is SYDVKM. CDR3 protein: CASSLLLGQGAGYEQYF. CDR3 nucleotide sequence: TGTGCCAGCAGTCTACTGCTAGGACAGGGGGCGGGGTACGAGCAGTACTTC. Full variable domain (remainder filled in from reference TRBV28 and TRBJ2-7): DVKVTQSSRYLVKRTGEKVFLECVQDMDHENMFWYRQDPGLGLRLIYFSYDVKMKEKGDIPEGYSVSREKKERFSLILESASTNQTSMYLCASSLLLGQGAGYEQYFGPGTRLTVT.

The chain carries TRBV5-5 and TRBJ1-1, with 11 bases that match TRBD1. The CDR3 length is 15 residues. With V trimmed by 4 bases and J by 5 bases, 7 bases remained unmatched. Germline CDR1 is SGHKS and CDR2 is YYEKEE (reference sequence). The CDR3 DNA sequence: TGTGCCAGCAGCGGGCGGACAGGGGGCTGGACTGAAGCTTTCTTT. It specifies CASSGRTGGWTEAFF.

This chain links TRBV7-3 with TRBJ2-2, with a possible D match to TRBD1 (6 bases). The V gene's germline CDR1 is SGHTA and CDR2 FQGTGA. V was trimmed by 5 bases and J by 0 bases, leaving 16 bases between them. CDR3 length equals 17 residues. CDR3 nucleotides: TGTGCCAGCAGCCATACACAGGGTCTTACGAACACCGGGGAGCTGTTTTTT. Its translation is CASSHTQGLTNTGELFF.

The CDR3 nucleotides are TGTGCCAGCAGCTCCCAGGGGGCTATCACTGAAGCTTTCTTT. This gives the protein CASSSQGAITEAFF. V usage is TRBV5-6 and J usage is TRBJ1-1, with 8 positions matching TRBD1. The V gene end was trimmed by 3 bases and the J gene end by 4 bases; junction bases not matched to a gene: 5. Germline values: CDR1 SGHDT, CDR2 YYEEEE. The CDR3 is made up of 14 amino acids.

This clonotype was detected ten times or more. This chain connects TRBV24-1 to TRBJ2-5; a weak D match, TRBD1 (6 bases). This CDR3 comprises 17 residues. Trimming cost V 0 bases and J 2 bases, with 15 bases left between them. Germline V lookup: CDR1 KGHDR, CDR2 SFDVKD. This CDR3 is CATSDLDPRDTQETQYF. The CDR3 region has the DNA TGTGCCACCAGTGATTTGGACCCCCGGGACACGCAAGAGACCCAGTACTTC.

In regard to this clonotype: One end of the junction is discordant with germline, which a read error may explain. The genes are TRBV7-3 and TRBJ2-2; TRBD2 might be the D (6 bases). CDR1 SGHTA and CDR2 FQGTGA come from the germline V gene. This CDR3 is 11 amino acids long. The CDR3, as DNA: TGTGCCAGCAGCTCGTACGGGGGGCTGTTTTTT. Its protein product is CASSSYGGLFF.

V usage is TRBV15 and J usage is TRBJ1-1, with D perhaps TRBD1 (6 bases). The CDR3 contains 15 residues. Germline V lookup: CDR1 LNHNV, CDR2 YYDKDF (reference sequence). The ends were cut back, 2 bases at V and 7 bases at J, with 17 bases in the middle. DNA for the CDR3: TGTGCCACCAGCAGAACGGGACAAGGCTATGTTGAAGCTTTCTTT. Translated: CATSRTGQGYVEAFF.

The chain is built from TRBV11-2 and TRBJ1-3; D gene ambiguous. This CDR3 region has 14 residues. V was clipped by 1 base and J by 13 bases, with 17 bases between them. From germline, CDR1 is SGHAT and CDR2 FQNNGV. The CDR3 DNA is TGTGCCAGCAGCTTAGTAGACGCCCTGGGGAGGATATATTTT. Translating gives CASSLVDALGRIYF.

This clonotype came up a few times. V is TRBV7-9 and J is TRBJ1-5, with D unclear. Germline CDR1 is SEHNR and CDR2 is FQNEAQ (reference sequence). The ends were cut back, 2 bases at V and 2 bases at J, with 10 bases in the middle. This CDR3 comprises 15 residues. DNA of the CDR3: TGTGCCAGCAGCTTACATGGTAGGGGCAATCAGCCCCAGCATTTT. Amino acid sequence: CASSLHGRGNQPQHF.

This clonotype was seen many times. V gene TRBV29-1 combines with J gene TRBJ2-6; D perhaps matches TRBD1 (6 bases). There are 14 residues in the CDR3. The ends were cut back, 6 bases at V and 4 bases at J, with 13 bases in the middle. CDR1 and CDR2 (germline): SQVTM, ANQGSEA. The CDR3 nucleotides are TGCAGCGTGGATACAGGGTCCGGGGCCAACGTCCTGACTTTC. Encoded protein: CSVDTGSGANVLTF.

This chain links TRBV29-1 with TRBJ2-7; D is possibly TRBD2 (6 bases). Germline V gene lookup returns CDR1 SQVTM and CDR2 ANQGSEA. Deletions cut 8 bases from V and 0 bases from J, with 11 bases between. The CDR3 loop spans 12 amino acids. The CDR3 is CSLTRGSYEQYF. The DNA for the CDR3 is TGCAGCTTGACGCGGGGCTCCTACGAGCAGTACTTC.

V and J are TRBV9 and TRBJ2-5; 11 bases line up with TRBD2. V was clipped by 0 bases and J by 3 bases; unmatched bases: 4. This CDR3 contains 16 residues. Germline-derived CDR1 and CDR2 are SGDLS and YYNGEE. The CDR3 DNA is TGTGCCAGCAGCGTAGGGCTAGCGGGGGGCGAAGAGACCCAGTACTTC. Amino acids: CASSVGLAGGEETQYF.

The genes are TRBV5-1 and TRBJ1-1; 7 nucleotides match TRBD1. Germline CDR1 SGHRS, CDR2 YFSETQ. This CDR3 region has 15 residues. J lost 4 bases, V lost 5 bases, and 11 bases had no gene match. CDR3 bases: TGCGCCAGCAGTACTACCAGGGGGGGGGGCACTGAAGCTTTCTTT. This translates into CASSTTRGGGTEAFF. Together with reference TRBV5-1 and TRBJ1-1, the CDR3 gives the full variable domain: KAGVTQTPRYLIKTRGQQVTLSCSPISGHRSVSWYQQTPGQGLQFLFEYFSETQRNKGNFPGRFSGRQFSNSRSEMNVSTLELGDSALYLCASSTTRGGGTEAFFGQGTRLTVV.

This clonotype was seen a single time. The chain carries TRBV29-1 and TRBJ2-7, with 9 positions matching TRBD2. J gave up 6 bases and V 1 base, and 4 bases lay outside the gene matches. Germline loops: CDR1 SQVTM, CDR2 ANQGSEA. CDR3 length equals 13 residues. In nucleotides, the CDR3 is TGCAGCGTTGAAGTCGGGACTAGCTTCGAGCAGTACTTC. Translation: CSVEVGTSFEQYF.

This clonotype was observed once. The CDR3 protein is CASSLGPRRTYEQYF. CDR3 sequence (DNA): TGTGCCAGCAGTTTAGGTCCCAGGCGAACCTACGAGCAGTACTTC. The chain couples TRBV27 to TRBJ2-7; no definite D call. Trimming removed 2 bases at V and 2 bases at J, with 13 bases between. The CDR3 runs to 15 residues. Germline V CDR1 and CDR2: MNHEY, SMNVEV (reference sequence).

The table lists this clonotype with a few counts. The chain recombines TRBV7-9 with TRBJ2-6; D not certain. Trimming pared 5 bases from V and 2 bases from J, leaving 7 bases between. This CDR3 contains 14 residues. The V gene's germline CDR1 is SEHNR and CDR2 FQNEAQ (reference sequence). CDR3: CASSRVTGANVLTF. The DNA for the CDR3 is TGTGCCAGCAGCCGCGTGACTGGGGCCAACGTCCTGACTTTC.